The present T cell receptor (beta chain) was sequenced within a study of T cell responses to AZD1222 COVID-19 vaccine. Sequenced by immunoSEQ multiplex PCR; TCRdb stores in-frame clones only, minus some. The data show about 85,000 clones, about nine tenths seen once. A note on this clone: Its antigen is as yet unknown.

Study outcomes and limitations: Increased Spike-specific TCR breadth and depth were observed after two AZD1222 doses.

This CDR3 has 14 amino acids. V lost 2 bases and J 7 bases, leaving 12 bases between the germline ends. Germline V gives CDR1 MNHEY, CDR2 SMNVEV (reference sequence). This receptor was taken from an adult in good health. The chain recombines TRBV27 with TRBJ2-1; no reliable D call. Here the sequenced sample was peripheral blood, taken on day 0 of AZD1222 vaccination. The CDR3 here is CASSLRDSRNEQFF. In DNA, the CDR3 is TGTGCCAGCAGTTTAAGGGATAGCAGGAATGAGCAGTTCTTC.